This paragraph covers one TCR beta chain sequence. Germline V CDR1 and CDR2: MNHEY, SVGAGI. V dropped 6 bases and J dropped 4; count of bases not matched to a gene: 13. This CDR3 contains 18 residues. TCRdb re-derived calls from the 5' RACE reads in MiXCR, one entry per CDR3 protein. The repertoire holds roughly 89,000 distinct CDR3 sequences, with approximately 13% as singletons. The entry originates in a study of T-cell memory formation after mild COVID-19. The wider study: Clusters of TCRs were largely donor specific.

This receptor was obtained from an adult woman who had mild COVID-19 (a few samples of this study predate the infection). Cell type and time point are not known. The sequenced material came from PBMCs or a T cell subset sorted from them (not recorded which). The chain links TRBV6-5 to TRBJ2-5; TRBD2 agrees at 14 bases. The CDR3 DNA follows: TGTGCCAGCAGGCAAAGACTAGCGGGAGGGCCAAGGGGAGAGACCCAGTACTTC. Residues: CASRQRLAGGPRGETQYF.